The clone carrying this T cell receptor (beta chain) was seen a single time. Trimming cost V 1 base and J 3 bases, with 7 bases left between them. Germline values: CDR1 DFQATT, CDR2 SNEGSKA (reference sequence). The CDR3 extends over 13 amino acids. Isolation of CD8+ and CD4+ T cells was performed negatively, whereas enrichment of TEMRA cells was done by FACS. Reverse transcription of roughly 0.5 to 1 ug RNA was performed with random hexamers. Multiplex immunoSEQ PCR targeted 54 Vbeta and 13 Jbeta TCR beta segments. MiXCR was run by TCRdb on the immunoSEQ multiplex PCR reads, yielding one entry per CDR3 protein. This repertoire shows about 200,000 distinct CDR3 sequences, approximately 96% found once; its top ten account for about 0.093%. This entry belongs to a study of CD8 T cells in Susac syndrome.

The chain employs TRBV20-1 and TRBJ2-1; D gene uncertain. This TCR derives from a human donor with multiple sclerosis. The sequencing input was CD4+ T cells from PBMCs. CDR3 residues: CSARAQLYNEQFF. DNA of the CDR3: TGCAGTGCTAGAGCACAACTCTACAATGAGCAGTTCTTC.